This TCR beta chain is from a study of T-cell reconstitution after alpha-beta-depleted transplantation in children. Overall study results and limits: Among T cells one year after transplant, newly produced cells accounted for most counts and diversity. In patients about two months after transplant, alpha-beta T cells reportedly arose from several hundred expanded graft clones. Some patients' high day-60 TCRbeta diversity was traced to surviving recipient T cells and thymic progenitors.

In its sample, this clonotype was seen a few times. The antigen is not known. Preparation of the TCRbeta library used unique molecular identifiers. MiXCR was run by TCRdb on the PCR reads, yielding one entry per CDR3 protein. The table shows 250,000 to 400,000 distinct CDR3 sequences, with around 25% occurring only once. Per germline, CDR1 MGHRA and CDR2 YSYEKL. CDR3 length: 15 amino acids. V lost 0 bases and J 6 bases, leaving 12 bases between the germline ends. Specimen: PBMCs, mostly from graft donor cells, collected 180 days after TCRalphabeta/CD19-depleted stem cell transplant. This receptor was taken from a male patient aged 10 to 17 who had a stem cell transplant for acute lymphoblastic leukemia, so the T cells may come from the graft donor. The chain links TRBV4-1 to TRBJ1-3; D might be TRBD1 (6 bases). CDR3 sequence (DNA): TGCGCCAGCAGCCAAGATTGGACAGCCTTAAACACCATATATTTT. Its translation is CASSQDWTALNTIYF.